This T cell receptor beta chain was identified in a study of T cells in narcolepsy. General observations from the study: Same-patient CSF and blood CD4+ T cell clonotypes included HCRT-specific and TRIB2-specific autoreactive ones. No autoreactive T cell clone sequences appeared in some memory CD4+ repertoires.

Germline V gene lookup returns CDR1 SGHNT and CDR2 YYREEE (reference sequence). This CDR3 has 15 residues. The V and J ends lost 4 bases and 3 bases respectively, with 17 bases between them. For this clone: No antigen is known for it.

The table came from immunoSEQ multiplex PCR; TCRdb's copy has only in-frame clones and leaves some out. This table has some 30,000 clones, about nine tenths appearing once. The receptor's source is a human donor with narcolepsy. Material: CD45RA- memory CD4+ T cells from PBMCs. The V call is TRBV5-4, the J call TRBJ2-7; D possibly corresponds to TRBD1 (6 bases). Here the CDR3 reads CASSDHRDTLYEQYF. In DNA form, the CDR3 reads TGTGCCAGCAGCGATCACCGGGACACCCTCTACGAGCAGTACTTC.